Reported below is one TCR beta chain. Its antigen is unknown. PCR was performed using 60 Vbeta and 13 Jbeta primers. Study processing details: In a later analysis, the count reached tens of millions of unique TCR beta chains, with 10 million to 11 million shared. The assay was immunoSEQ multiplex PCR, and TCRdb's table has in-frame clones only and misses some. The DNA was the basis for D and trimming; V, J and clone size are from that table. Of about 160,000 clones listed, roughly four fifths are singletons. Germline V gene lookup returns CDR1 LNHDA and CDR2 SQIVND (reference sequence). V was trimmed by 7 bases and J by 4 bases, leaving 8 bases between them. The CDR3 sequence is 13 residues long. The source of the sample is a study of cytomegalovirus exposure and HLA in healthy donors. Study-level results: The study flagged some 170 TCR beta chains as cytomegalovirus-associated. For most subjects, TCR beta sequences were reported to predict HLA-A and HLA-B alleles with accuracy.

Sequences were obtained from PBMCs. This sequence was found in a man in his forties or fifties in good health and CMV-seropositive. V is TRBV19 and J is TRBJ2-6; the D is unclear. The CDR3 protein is CASTSSGANVLTF. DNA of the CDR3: TGTGCCAGTACTAGTTCCGGGGCCAACGTCCTGACTTTC. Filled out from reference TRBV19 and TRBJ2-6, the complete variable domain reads DGGITQSPKYLFRKEGQNVTLSCEQNLNHDAMYWYRQDPGQGLRLIYYSQIVNDFQKGDIAEGYSVSREKKESFPLTVTSAQKNPTAFYLCASTSSGANVLTFGAGSRLTVL.